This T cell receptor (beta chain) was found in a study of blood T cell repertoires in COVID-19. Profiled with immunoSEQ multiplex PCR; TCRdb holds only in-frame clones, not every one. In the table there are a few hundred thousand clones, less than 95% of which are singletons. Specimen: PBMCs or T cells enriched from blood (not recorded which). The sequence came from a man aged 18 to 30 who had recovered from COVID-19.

The CDR3 nucleotides are TGTGCCAGCAGAGGGATTCCACAAGGGGGCGGAAACACCATATATTTT. Encoded protein: CASRGIPQGGGNTIYF. V usage is TRBV28 and J usage is TRBJ1-3; 7 bases fit TRBD1. The CDR3 consists of 16 residues. The V segment lost 6 bases and the J segment 4 bases; nucleotides outside the gene matches: 12. Germline CDR1 is MDHEN and CDR2 is SYDVKM.